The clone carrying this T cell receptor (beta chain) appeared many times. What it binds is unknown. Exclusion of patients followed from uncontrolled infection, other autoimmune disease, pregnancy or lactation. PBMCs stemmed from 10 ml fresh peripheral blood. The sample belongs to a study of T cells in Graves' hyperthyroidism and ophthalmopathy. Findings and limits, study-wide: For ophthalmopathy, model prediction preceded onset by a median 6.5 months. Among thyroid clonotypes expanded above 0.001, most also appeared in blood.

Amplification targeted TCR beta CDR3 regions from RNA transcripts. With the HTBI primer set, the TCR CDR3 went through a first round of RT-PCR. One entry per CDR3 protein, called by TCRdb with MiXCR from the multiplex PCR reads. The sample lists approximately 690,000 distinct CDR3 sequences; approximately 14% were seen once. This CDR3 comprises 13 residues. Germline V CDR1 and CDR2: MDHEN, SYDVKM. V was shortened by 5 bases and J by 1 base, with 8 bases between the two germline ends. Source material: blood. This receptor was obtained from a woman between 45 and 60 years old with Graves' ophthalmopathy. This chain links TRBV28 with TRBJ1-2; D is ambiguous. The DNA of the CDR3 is TGTGCCAGCAGTCGGGAATTTAACTATGGCTACACCTTC. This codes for CASSREFNYGYTF.